A selection of T cell receptor beta chains follows, all from one sample in a study. TCRdb reprocessed the 5' RACE reads with MiXCR, giving one entry per CDR3 protein. The sample lists 55,000 to 70,000 distinct CDR3 sequences; 28% were seen once. Sequencing was performed on tumor-infiltrating memory CD4+ T cells sorted from the breast tumor. Every receptor here comes from a female donor with breast cancer. Each CDR3 is given without its conserved first and last residue. A D gene is named only where the DNA matches it firmly.

j_call: TRBJ1-1; d_call: .; v_call: TRBV11-1; cdr3_aa: ASSQQGRGTEAF
j_call: TRBJ2-7; d_call: .; v_call: TRBV5-1; cdr3_aa: ASSVTVTSYEQY
j_call: TRBJ2-5; d_call: .; v_call: TRBV28; cdr3_aa: ASSTYQETQY
j_call: TRBJ1-5; d_call: TRBD1; v_call: TRBV6-5; cdr3_aa: ASSGDRDQPQH
j_call: TRBJ2-1; d_call: .; v_call: TRBV7-3; cdr3_aa: ASSLPGVVNEQF
j_call: TRBJ1-1; d_call: .; v_call: TRBV9; cdr3_aa: ASSQGGIANTEAF
j_call: TRBJ2-1; d_call: .; v_call: TRBV7-7; cdr3_aa: ASSLDREPYNEQF
j_call: TRBJ2-7; d_call: .; v_call: TRBV20-1; cdr3_aa: SAKRTDEQY
j_call: TRBJ1-3; d_call: TRBD1; v_call: TRBV20-1; cdr3_aa: SASPQGGSGNTIY
j_call: TRBJ1-1; d_call: .; v_call: TRBV27; cdr3_aa: ASSYRTNTVAF
j_call: TRBJ1-4; d_call: .; v_call: TRBV27; cdr3_aa: ASSSQGLLDEKLF
j_call: TRBJ1-1; d_call: .; v_call: TRBV6-2/TRBV6-3; cdr3_aa: ASRPSTLNTEAF
j_call: TRBJ1-5; d_call: .; v_call: TRBV20-1; cdr3_aa: SARDSRGDQPQH
j_call: TRBJ1-1; d_call: TRBD1; v_call: TRBV7-9; cdr3_aa: ASSPGTGFSEAF
j_call: TRBJ1-2; d_call: .; v_call: TRBV6-1; cdr3_aa: ASSGIAKNYGYT
j_call: TRBJ1-1; d_call: .; v_call: TRBV27; cdr3_aa: ASSSRTEAF
j_call: TRBJ1-3; d_call: .; v_call: TRBV20-1; cdr3_aa: SAREHSGNTIY
j_call: TRBJ1-4; d_call: .; v_call: TRBV5-1; cdr3_aa: ASSLDGGGLF
j_call: TRBJ1-5; d_call: .; v_call: TRBV27; cdr3_aa: ASSSLERNGGGEQPQH
j_call: TRBJ2-2; d_call: TRBD1; v_call: TRBV6-6; cdr3_aa: ASSYLQGAGTGELF
j_call: TRBJ2-1; d_call: TRBD2; v_call: TRBV5-1; cdr3_aa: ASSLDVRGGGEQF
j_call: TRBJ2-2; d_call: .; v_call: TRBV6-6; cdr3_aa: ASSYSLGAGGELF
j_call: TRBJ2-2; d_call: .; v_call: TRBV12-3/TRBV12-4; cdr3_aa: ASRANRDTGELF
j_call: TRBJ2-2; d_call: .; v_call: TRBV11-2; cdr3_aa: ASSRVRDGELF
j_call: TRBJ2-1; d_call: TRBD2; v_call: TRBV27; cdr3_aa: ASTSGSFQQF
j_call: TRBJ1-5; d_call: .; v_call: TRBV5-1; cdr3_aa: ASTAGPDQPQH
j_call: TRBJ1-4; d_call: .; v_call: TRBV6-5; cdr3_aa: ASSSLGVAFEKLF
j_call: TRBJ2-7; d_call: .; v_call: TRBV6-5; cdr3_aa: ASRPVSGAAYEQY
j_call: TRBJ2-7; d_call: .; v_call: TRBV5-5; cdr3_aa: ASSLKGIVQGQQY
j_call: TRBJ1-4; d_call: .; v_call: TRBV9; cdr3_aa: ASSVGGLSGEKLF
j_call: TRBJ2-7; d_call: .; v_call: TRBV20-1; cdr3_aa: SAKQGSNSYEQY
j_call: TRBJ2-1; d_call: .; v_call: TRBV12-3/TRBV12-4; cdr3_aa: ASTSLASSYNEQF
j_call: TRBJ2-1; d_call: .; v_call: TRBV29-1; cdr3_aa: SVVDVGGKQF
j_call: TRBJ2-5; d_call: TRBD1; v_call: TRBV10-1; cdr3_aa: ASSSGTGQETQY
j_call: TRBJ2-5; d_call: TRBD1; v_call: TRBV19; cdr3_aa: ASSLGQRLQETQH
j_call: TRBJ1-2; d_call: TRBD1; v_call: TRBV24-1; cdr3_aa: ATWGQGPSNYGYT